The 22 T cell receptor beta chains given below trace back to one sample, sequenced in a study of blood T cell repertoires in COVID-19. Method: immunoSEQ multiplex PCR; TCRdb's copy keeps in-frame clones and lacks some. Counted here are some 240,000 clones, 88% occurring once; the ten biggest clones make up roughly 10%. The sample comprised peripheral blood. The receptors here all came from a woman in her 70s with COVID-19, enrolled during active disease.

This rearrangement joins TRBV4-1 to TRBJ2-5, with D possibly matching TRBD2 (6 bases). Between the trimmed V and J ends, which lost 1 base and 5 bases, there was a span of 11 bases. Germline CDR1 and CDR2: MGHRA and YSYEKL. CDR3 size: 14 residues. The CDR3, as DNA: TGCGCCAGCAGCCAAGGCGGGAACCGGGAGACCCAGTACTTC. Protein: CASSQGGNRETQYF.

The V gene is TRBV9, the J gene TRBJ2-1, with D hard to call. Looked up from germline, CDR1 is SGDLS and CDR2 is YYNGEE. Trimming took 0 bases from V and 7 from J, leaving 5 bases between them. This CDR3 is built from 12 residues. The CDR3 region has the DNA TGTGCCAGCAGCGTAGGGCAGAATGAGCAGTTCTTC. This translates into CASSVGQNEQFF.

The CDR3 protein is CASSLSGGRYNEQFF. The CDR3 DNA follows: TGTGCCAGCAGTTTGAGCGGGGGGAGGTACAATGAGCAGTTCTTC. The chain employs TRBV27 and TRBJ2-1, with 9 bases lining up with TRBD2. Germline V gene data show CDR1 as MNHEY and CDR2 as SMNVEV (reference sequence). J lost 4 bases, V lost 3 bases, and 4 bases had no gene match. There are 15 residues in the CDR3.

The sample holds one count of this clone. The gene calls are TRBV2 and TRBJ1-1; D not resolved. From germline, CDR1 is SNHLY and CDR2 FYNNEI. CDR3 length equals 14 residues. The ends were cut back, 3 bases at V and 11 bases at J, with 19 bases in the middle. This CDR3 reads CASSENSLRVLAFF. The CDR3, as DNA: TGTGCCAGCAGTGAGAACAGCCTTCGTGTGTTGGCTTTCTTT.

V is TRBV27 and J is TRBJ2-3, with a weak D call TRBD2 (5 bases). V was shortened by 5 bases and J by 0 bases, with 18 bases between the two germline ends. Germline loops: CDR1 MNHEY, CDR2 SMNVEV (reference sequence). There are 17 residues in the CDR3. The CDR3 protein is CASSRKLEVRSTDTQYF. CDR3 bases: TGTGCCAGCAGTCGCAAACTAGAGGTCCGGAGCACAGATACGCAGTATTTT.

The chain combines TRBV28 with TRBJ1-2, with 7 bases aligning to TRBD1. Germline CDR1 is MDHEN and CDR2 is SYDVKM. The CDR3 contains 15 residues. Trimming cost V 7 bases and J 7 bases; bases outside gene matches: 15. The CDR3 DNA is TGTGCCAGCAAAAAAGGGGGCAGGGGGGAGACTGGCTACACCTTC. Residues: CASKKGGRGETGYTF.

V gene TRBV30 combines with J gene TRBJ2-5, with 8 bases aligning to TRBD1. Germline values: CDR1 GTSNPN, CDR2 SVGIG (reference sequence). The CDR3 contains 15 residues. Trimming at V came to 5 bases and at J to 2 bases, leaving 10 bases not matched to a gene. The CDR3, as DNA: TGTGCCTGGGGAGGGGGGACAGGCCTACAAGAGACCCAGTACTTC. The encoded protein is CAWGGGTGLQETQYF.

Points on this clone: Within the sample, other DNA sequences also encode this same CDR3. The DNA for the CDR3 is TGTGCCAGCAGTTTGCAGGGGTACGAGCAGTACTTC. It yields the protein CASSLQGYEQYF. V gene TRBV28 combines with J gene TRBJ2-7; weak D call: TRBD1 (6 bases). CDR1 is MDHEN and CDR2 is SYDVKM in the germline V gene. Trimming took off 3 bases at V and 4 bases at J, with 7 bases between the two ends. CDR3 length: 12 amino acids.

V usage is TRBV4-2 and J usage is TRBJ2-3; D is unclear. CDR1 and CDR2 from the germline V gene are LGHNA and YNFKEQ. The CDR3 runs to 15 residues. With 1 base removed from V and 4 bases from J, the gap between germline ends came to 12 bases. The chain's CDR3 is CASSQVLGQADTQYF. The CDR3 nucleotides are TGTGCCAGCAGCCAAGTGCTGGGCCAGGCAGATACGCAGTATTTT.

This clone was detected only a few times. This chain uses TRBV3-1 (or the pseudogene TRBV3-2) with TRBJ2-2; 10 bases match TRBD2. The CDR3 runs to 17 residues. Germline CDR1 LGHDT, CDR2 YNNKEL (reference sequence). V gave up 2 bases and J gave up 5 bases; unmatched junction bases: 8. Here the CDR3 reads CASSQNPGLASTGELFF. The CDR3, as DNA: TGTGCCAGCAGCCAAAACCCGGGACTAGCGTCAACCGGGGAGCTGTTTTTT.

The rearrangement uses TRBV10-3 and TRBJ2-2; 8 bases fit TRBD1. V was clipped by 4 bases and J by 8 bases; unmatched bases: 12. Germline V gene lookup returns CDR1 ENHRY and CDR2 SYGVKD. The CDR3 is made up of 16 amino acids. In nucleotides, the CDR3 is TGTGCCATCAGTGGACCCACAGGGGGTTCTACTGGGGAGCTGTTTTTT. The encoded protein is CAISGPTGGSTGELFF.

The chain recombines TRBV30 with TRBJ2-7; tentatively, D is TRBD2 (5 bases). With 3 bases removed from V and 0 bases from J, the gap between germline ends came to 12 bases. The CDR3 has 14 amino acids. Germline V lookup: CDR1 GTSNPN, CDR2 SVGIG (reference sequence). CDR3 DNA sequence: TGTGCCTGGAGGGCATCGGGGAGCTCCTACGAGCAGTACTTC. It translates to CAWRASGSSYEQYF.

The V and J genes are TRBV6-5 and TRBJ2-5; a weak D match, TRBD2 (6 bases). Germline values: CDR1 MNHEY, CDR2 SVGAGI. V lost 6 bases to trimming and J lost 5 bases, with 13 bases between them. This CDR3 comprises 13 residues. The CDR3, as DNA: TGTGCCAGCAGGTGGGAGGCGGGGGAGACCCAGTACTTC. It yields the protein CASRWEAGETQYF.

The V call is TRBV5-1, the J call TRBJ2-7; 10 bases agree with TRBD1. The trim removed 5 bases at V and 5 bases at J, leaving 7 bases unmatched. CDR1 and CDR2 (germline): SGHRS, YFSETQ. The CDR3 is 14 amino acids. In nucleotides, the CDR3 is TGCGCCAGCAGTATGGGACAGGGGTGGGACGAGCAGTACTTC. Residues: CASSMGQGWDEQYF. Full variable domain (rest looked up from reference TRBV5-1 and TRBJ2-7): KAGVTQTPRYLIKTRGQQVTLSCSPISGHRSVSWYQQTPGQGLQFLFEYFSETQRNKGNFPGRFSGRQFSNSRSEMNVSTLELGDSALYLCASSMGQGWDEQYFGPGTRLTVT.

This chain uses TRBV3-1 (or the pseudogene TRBV3-2) with TRBJ2-1, with TRBD2 matching over 10 bases. This CDR3 has 16 amino acids. In germline, CDR1 is LGHDT, CDR2 YNNKEL (reference sequence). Unmatched junction bases numbered 3, after V lost 0 bases and J lost 4 bases. CDR3 loop: CASSQEGLAVYNEQFF. Written as DNA, the CDR3 is TGTGCCAGCAGCCAAGAAGGACTAGCGGTATACAATGAGCAGTTCTTC.

The chain is built from TRBV10-1 and TRBJ2-1; unclear D gene. The V and J ends lost 11 bases and 0 bases respectively, with 17 bases between them. There are 15 residues in the CDR3. Germline V gene data show CDR1 as WNHNN and CDR2 as SYGVQD (reference sequence). In DNA, the CDR3 is TGCGCCGTACCAACAAAACAAAGCTCCTACAATGAGCAGTTCTTC. This translates into CAVPTKQSSYNEQFF.

The rearrangement uses TRBV5-1 and TRBJ2-7, with TRBD2 matching over 14 bases. V shed 4 bases, J shed 3 bases, and the junction held 6 bases outside the gene matches. The germline V gene encodes CDR1 SGHRS and CDR2 YFSETQ. There are 16 residues in the CDR3. The CDR3 nucleotides are TGCGCCAGCAGCGGGACTAGCGGGAGTATGTTCTACGAGCAGTACTTC. This sequence encodes CASSGTSGSMFYEQYF. The full variable domain, in which reference TRBV5-1 and TRBJ2-7 provide the parts outside the CDR3, is KAGVTQTPRYLIKTRGQQVTLSCSPISGHRSVSWYQQTPGQGLQFLFEYFSETQRNKGNFPGRFSGRQFSNSRSEMNVSTLELGDSALYLCASSGTSGSMFYEQYFGPGTRLTVT.

V is TRBV11-2 and J is TRBJ1-2; a weak D match, TRBD1 (5 bases). The CDR3 consists of 14 residues. Germline CDR1 and CDR2: SGHAT and FQNNGV. V was clipped by 8 bases and J by 2 bases, with 15 bases between them. In DNA, the CDR3 is TGTGCCAGCGCTTCCTCGACAGCAAACTATGGCTACACCTTC. Protein product: CASASSTANYGYTF. The complete variable domain, with remaining parts taken from reference TRBV11-2 and TRBJ1-2, reads EAGVAQSPRYKIIEKRQSVAFWCNPISGHATLYWYQQILGQGPKLLIQFQNNGVVDDSQLPKDRFSAERLKGVDSTLKIQPAKLEDSAVYLCASASSTANYGYTFGSGTRLTVV.

The genes are TRBV27 and TRBJ2-1; 9 positions match TRBD2. With 5 bases clipped from V and 8 bases from J, the junction kept 10 bases outside the gene matches. Per germline, CDR1 MNHEY and CDR2 SMNVEV (reference sequence). The CDR3 sequence is 15 residues long. CDR3 loop: CASSPVGGRVDEQFF. The CDR3 DNA reads TGTGCCAGCAGTCCAGTTGGCGGGAGGGTGGATGAGCAGTTCTTC.

V usage is TRBV19 and J usage is TRBJ2-3; D is possibly TRBD2 (5 bases). V lost 1 base and J lost 1, with 12 bases in between. Looked up from germline, CDR1 is LNHDA and CDR2 is SQIVND (reference sequence). This CDR3 is 16 amino acids long. This chain's CDR3 is CASSIANGERTDTQYF. The CDR3 coding sequence is TGTGCCAGTAGTATAGCGAACGGGGAGCGCACAGATACGCAGTATTTT.

The V and J genes are TRBV7-9 and TRBJ2-5, with 8 bases identical to TRBD2. Germline-derived CDR1 and CDR2 are SEHNR and FQNEAQ (reference sequence). The CDR3 loop spans 13 amino acids. J lost 5 bases, V lost 5 bases, and 4 bases had no gene match. The CDR3, as DNA: TGTGCCAGCAGCCAAGCGGGGGTGGAGACCCAGTACTTC. Translating it yields CASSQAGVETQYF.

This clone has only a few counts. The CDR3 region has the DNA TGCGCCAGCAGCTTGGGACAGATGAACACTGAAGCTTTCTTT. Residues: CASSLGQMNTEAFF. The chain is built from TRBV5-1 and TRBJ1-1; TRBD1 might be the D (5 bases). The germline gives CDR1 SGHRS, CDR2 YFSETQ. This CDR3 has 14 amino acids. V gave up 0 bases and J gave up 0 bases, with 6 bases separating them.